Below are 5 T cell receptor beta chains sequenced from a single sample in a study of cytomegalovirus exposure and HLA in healthy donors. 60 Vbeta and 13 Jbeta primers were used in PCR. TCRdb's table, derived via immunoSEQ multiplex PCR, lists solely in-frame clones and lacks some. The sample consists of some 160,000 clones, around four fifths of them appearing once. Sequencing used PBMCs. These receptors were taken from a boy aged 2-9 years in good health and CMV-seronegative.

J is TRBJ1-5 and V is TRBV27; TRBD1 is a possible D gene (6 bases). This CDR3 is 15 amino acids long. Germline lookup yields CDR1 MNHEY and CDR2 SMNVEV (reference sequence). Trimming pared 8 bases from V and 3 bases from J, leaving 17 bases between. This CDR3 is CASGLRGRNNQPQHF. The CDR3 DNA reads TGTGCCAGCGGTCTCAGGGGACGGAACAATCAGCCCCAGCATTTT.

The rearrangement links TRBV12-5 to TRBJ2-5; TRBD2 matches 10 bases. Germline-derived CDR1 and CDR2 are LGHNT and FRNRAP. This CDR3 has 15 residues. V lost 6 bases to trimming and J lost 5 bases; unmatched junction nucleotides: 9. CDR3: CASGKAGGLRETQYF. CDR3 bases: TGTGCTAGTGGCAAAGCGGGAGGGCTTAGGGAGACCCAGTACTTC.

The chain carries TRBV28 and TRBJ2-1, with D possibly being TRBD2 (6 bases). With 6 bases removed from V and 10 bases from J, the gap between germline ends came to 19 bases. There are 14 residues in the CDR3. Germline V lookup: CDR1 MDHEN, CDR2 SYDVKM. The CDR3 loop reads CASSYQRWGVEQFF. CDR3 DNA sequence: TGTGCCAGCAGCTACCAACGATGGGGGGTAGAGCAGTTCTTC.

The V and J genes are TRBV27 and TRBJ2-2, with 10 positions matching TRBD2. The CDR3 is 17 amino acids. CDR1 MNHEY and CDR2 SMNVEV come from the germline V gene (reference sequence). The V and J ends lost 3 bases and 9 bases, in that order; junction bases with no gene match: 13. The DNA for the CDR3 is TGTGCCAGCAGTTTCACTATAGGGACTAGCGAGCGAAGGGAGCTGTTTTTT. It yields the protein CASSFTIGTSERRELFF.

The chain employs TRBV27 and TRBJ2-7; 9 nucleotides agree with TRBD1. Germline CDR1 and CDR2: MNHEY and SMNVEV (reference sequence). The CDR3 extends over 14 amino acids. V lost 2 bases, J lost 5 bases, and 4 bases stayed unmatched. Written as DNA, the CDR3 is TGTGCCAGCAGTTTAAGGGACAGGGTCGACGAGCAGTACTTC. Its protein product is CASSLRDRVDEQYF.